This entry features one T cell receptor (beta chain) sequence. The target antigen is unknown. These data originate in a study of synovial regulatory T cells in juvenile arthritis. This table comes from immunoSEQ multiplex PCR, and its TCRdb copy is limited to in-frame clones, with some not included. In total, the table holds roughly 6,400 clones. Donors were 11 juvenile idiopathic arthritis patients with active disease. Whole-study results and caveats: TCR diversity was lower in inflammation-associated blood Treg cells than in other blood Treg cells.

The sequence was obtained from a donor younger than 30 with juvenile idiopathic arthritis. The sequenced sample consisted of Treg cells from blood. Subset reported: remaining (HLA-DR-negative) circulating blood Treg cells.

CDR3 region: CASSEGPRTPDTQYF. This rearrangement joins TRBV10-2 to TRBJ2-3. This CDR3 spans 15 amino acids. DNA for this receptor is not on file. Germline lookup yields CDR1 WSHSY and CDR2 SAAADI.